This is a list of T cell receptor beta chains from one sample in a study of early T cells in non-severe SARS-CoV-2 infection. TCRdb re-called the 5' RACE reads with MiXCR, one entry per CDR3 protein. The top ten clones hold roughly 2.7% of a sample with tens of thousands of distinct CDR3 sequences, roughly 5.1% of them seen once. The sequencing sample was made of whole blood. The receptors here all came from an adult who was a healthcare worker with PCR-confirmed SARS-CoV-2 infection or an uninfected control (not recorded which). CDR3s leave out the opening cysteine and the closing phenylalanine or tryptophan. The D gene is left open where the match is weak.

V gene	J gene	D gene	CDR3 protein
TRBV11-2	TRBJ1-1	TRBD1	ASSSRQGEATEAF
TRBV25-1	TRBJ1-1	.	ASRGPYTEAF
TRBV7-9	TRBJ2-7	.	ASSLEGQIYEQY
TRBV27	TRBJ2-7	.	ASMQGPYEQY
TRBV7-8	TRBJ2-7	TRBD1	ASSPRGGQGYEQY
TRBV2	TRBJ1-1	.	ASSEEMNTEAF
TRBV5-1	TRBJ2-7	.	ASSSERTVEGVFYEQY
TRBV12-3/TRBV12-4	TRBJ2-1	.	ASSFLVEQF
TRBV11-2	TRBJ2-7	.	ASSLKWEQY
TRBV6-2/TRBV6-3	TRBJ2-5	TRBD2	ASSRTSGGAHQETQY
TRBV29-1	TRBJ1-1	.	SVEGVGTRTEAF
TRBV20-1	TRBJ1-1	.	SARDGPPRWGTEAF
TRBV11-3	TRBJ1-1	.	ASSHREGTEAF
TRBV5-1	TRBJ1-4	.	ASSANNEKLF
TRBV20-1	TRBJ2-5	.	SARQTAQETQY
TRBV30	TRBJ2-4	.	AYRSYGTNIQY
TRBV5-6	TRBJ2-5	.	ASSLEAGRAETQY
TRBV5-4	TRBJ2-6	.	ASSFGGDGSGANVLT
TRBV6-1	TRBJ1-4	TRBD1	ASSEDSVRGRDEKLF
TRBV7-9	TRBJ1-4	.	ASSLIATNEKLF
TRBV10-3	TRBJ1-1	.	AISGAGDNTEAF
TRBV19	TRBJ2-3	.	ASSIDSARTQY
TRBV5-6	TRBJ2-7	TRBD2	ASSLAGLASAYEQY
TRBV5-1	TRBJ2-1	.	ASRRDSYNEQF
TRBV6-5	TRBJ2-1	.	ASSYSGGLSYNEQF
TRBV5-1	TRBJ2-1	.	ASSLEGYNDQF
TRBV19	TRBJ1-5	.	ASKVWGDAFNQPQH
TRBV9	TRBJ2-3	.	ASSVALSTDTQY
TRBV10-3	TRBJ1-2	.	AIRHTGWGQGYGYT
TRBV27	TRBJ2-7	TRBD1	ASSIRDRAYEQY
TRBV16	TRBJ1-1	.	ASSQVSPRDWEDTEAF
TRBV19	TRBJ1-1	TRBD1	ASMDRVAAF
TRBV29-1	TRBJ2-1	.	SVGLTFGNEQF
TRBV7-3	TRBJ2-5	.	ASSRDIQETQY
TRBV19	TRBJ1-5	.	ASSTLVQEMGNQPQH
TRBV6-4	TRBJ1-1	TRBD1	ASSGTGEMSMYTEAF
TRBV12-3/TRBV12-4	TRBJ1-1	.	ASSFSGGRNTEAF
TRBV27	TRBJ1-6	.	ASAPEGNSPLH
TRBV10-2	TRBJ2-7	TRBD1	ASTRGRDREYEQY
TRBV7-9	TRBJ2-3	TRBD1	ASSSTGAADTQY
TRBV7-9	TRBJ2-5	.	ASDRSDQETQY
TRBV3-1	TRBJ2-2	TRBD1	ASSPRTGRTGELF
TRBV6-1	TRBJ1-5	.	ASIGSNQPQH